A single sample gave rise to the 17 T cell receptor beta chains below, sequenced in a study of blood T cells in healthy people across ages. The use of a sample-barcoded 5' primer and a J-beta primer mix characterized a second PCR of roughly 7 to 12 cycles. TCRdb independently ran MiXCR on the 5' RACE reads; one entry per CDR3 protein. The sample lists about 1 million distinct CDR3 sequences, 25% occurring once. These same data were also listed under a study on T cells of mothers and their children.

Input material: blood. The receptors stem from a girl aged 2-10 years in good health.

The J gene is TRBJ1-6, the V gene TRBV12-3 or TRBV12-4, with D perhaps matching TRBD1 (6 bases). The germline V and J ends were trimmed by 6 bases and 15 bases, with 15 bases remaining between them. The length of the CDR3 is 12 residues. The CDR3 region has the DNA TGTGCCAGCAGAGACAGGTCCCCCCTCCTCCACTTT. Residues: CASRDRSPLLHF.

The chain couples TRBV12-3 or TRBV12-4 to TRBJ1-4, with 8 bases aligning to TRBD1. Unmatched junction bases numbered 4, after V lost 7 bases and J lost 0 bases. This CDR3 region has 15 residues. The CDR3 nucleotides are TGTGCCAGCACCTTGGGACAGGCAACTAATGAAAAACTGTTTTTT. It is translated as CASTLGQATNEKLFF.

This clonotype occurred a few times. Germline is not matched at one junction end, which may reflect a read error. This sequence joins TRBV24-1 and TRBJ2-2, with D unclear. This CDR3 comprises 16 residues. Germline values: CDR1 KGHDR, CDR2 SFDVKD. The CDR3 loop is CATSAPGPANTGELFF. The CDR3 nucleotides are TGTGCTACCAGTGCTCCGGGCCCCGCGAACACCGGGGAGCTGTTTTTT.

The gene calls are TRBV7-8 and TRBJ2-7, with D maybe TRBD1 (5 bases). The CDR3 runs 14 residues. Germline V gives CDR1 SGHVS, CDR2 FQNEAQ. V shed 7 bases and J shed 0 bases, with 13 bases lying between them. DNA for the CDR3: TGTGCCAGCACCCATTACAGGAGCTCCTACGAGCAGTACTTC. This encodes CASTHYRSSYEQYF. The variable domain in full, with the rest retrieved from reference TRBV7-8 and TRBJ2-7, is GAGVSQSPRYKVAKRGQDVALRCDPISGHVSLFWYQQALGQGPEFLTYFQNEAQLDKSGLPSDRFFAERPEGSVSTLKIQRTQQEDSAVYLCASTHYRSSYEQYFGPGTRLTVT.

The chain combines TRBV2 with TRBJ2-5; no clear D gene. The J call is doubtful: the DNA matches TRBJ2-1 better. Germline-derived CDR1 and CDR2 are SNHLY and FYNNEI. The CDR3 has 11 residues. Written as DNA, the CDR3 is TGTGCCAGCAGACAGTTCAATGAGCAGTTCTTC. This translates into CASRQFNEQFF.

This chain links TRBV28 with TRBJ2-5; a weak D match, TRBD2 (6 bases). The CDR3 extends over 16 amino acids. The germline CDR1 and CDR2 sequences are MDHEN and SYDVKM. Trimming removed 8 bases from V and 5 bases from J, with 24 bases in between. The CDR3 region has the DNA TGTGCCAGCCTCGGGCTAACGGGAGCTTTGTATGAGACCCAGTACTTC. Translated: CASLGLTGALYETQYF.

In its sample, this clonotype was seen once. This chain connects TRBV12-3 or TRBV12-4 to TRBJ2-7; TRBD2 matches 10 bases. J lost 6 bases, V lost 7 bases, and 9 bases had no gene match. The CDR3 has 14 amino acids. The CDR3 loop is CASTLAGEDFEQYF. The CDR3 DNA is TGTGCCAGCACCCTAGCGGGAGAAGATTTCGAGCAGTACTTC.

This clonotype was seen a handful of times. The chain combines TRBV12-3 or TRBV12-4 with TRBJ2-3; D not resolved. The V gene lost 1 base and the J gene lost 5 bases, with 10 bases spanning the gap. The CDR3 is 14 amino acids. CDR3 residues: CASSLVRELDTQYF. The CDR3 bases are TGTGCCAGCAGTTTAGTTCGAGAGTTAGATACGCAGTATTTT.

The chain joins TRBV11-2 to TRBJ2-4; TRBD1 matches 8 bases. The ends lost 3 bases at V and 9 bases at J; junction bases unmatched: 7. CDR3 size: 14 residues. CDR1 and CDR2 (germline): SGHAT, FQNNGV. The CDR3 sequence is CASSLDREVGIQYF. The CDR3 DNA is TGTGCCAGCAGCTTGGACAGGGAGGTCGGCATTCAGTACTTC. The whole variable domain, remainder taken from reference TRBV11-2 and TRBJ2-4, is EAGVAQSPRYKIIEKRQSVAFWCNPISGHATLYWYQQILGQGPKLLIQFQNNGVVDDSQLPKDRFSAERLKGVDSTLKIQPAKLEDSAVYLCASSLDREVGIQYFGAGTRLSVL.

This chain links TRBV12-3 or TRBV12-4 with TRBJ1-4, with D possibly matching TRBD1 (5 bases). The V end was cut by 4 bases, the J end by 3 bases, with 15 bases between. The CDR3 has 16 residues. This CDR3 reads CASSWMGMGANEKLFF. CDR3 in DNA: TGTGCCAGCAGTTGGATGGGGATGGGGGCTAATGAAAAACTGTTTTTT.

This clonotype was seen a handful of times. This sequence joins TRBV6-5 and TRBJ2-5; TRBD1 is a possible D gene (6 bases). The J call may be mistaken, given a closer DNA end match to TRBJ2-7. The CDR3 runs 15 residues. Germline loops: CDR1 MNHEY, CDR2 SVGAGI. This chain's CDR3 is CASSYLPGVDYEQYF. Here the CDR3 DNA reads TGTGCCAGCAGTTACTTACCAGGGGTCGACTACGAGCAGTACTTC.

The sample holds a few counts of this clonotype. The chain links TRBV27 to TRBJ2-5, with 11 positions matching TRBD2. The germline CDR1 and CDR2 sequences are MNHEY and SMNVEV (reference sequence). The CDR3 extends over 16 amino acids. J gave up 5 bases and V 2 bases, and 7 bases lay outside the gene matches. CDR3 sequence (DNA): TGTGCCAGCAGTTTAACTAGCGGGAGATTTGGGGAGACCCAGTACTTC. Translating it yields CASSLTSGRFGETQYF.

This clonotype was found a few times. The chain links TRBV7-9 to TRBJ2-7; D is possibly TRBD2 (6 bases). Germline V gene lookup returns CDR1 SEHNR and CDR2 FQNEAQ (reference sequence). V was pared by 1 base and J by 6 bases, with 13 bases between. The CDR3 runs to 14 residues. This chain's CDR3 is CASSLVGSYREQYF. The CDR3 bases are TGTGCCAGCAGCTTAGTCGGGAGTTACCGCGAGCAGTACTTC. The full variable domain, completed using reference TRBV7-9 and TRBJ2-7, is DTGVSQNPRHKITKRGQNVTFRCDPISEHNRLYWYRQTLGQGPEFLTYFQNEAQLEKSRLLSDRFSAERPKGSFSTLEIQRTEQGDSAMYLCASSLVGSYREQYFGPGTRLTVT.

This clonotype was detected a few times. The V and J genes are TRBV12-3 or TRBV12-4 and TRBJ1-5; D not resolved. The CDR3 length is 13 residues. V gave up 11 bases and J gave up 3 bases, with 14 bases separating them. The CDR3 here is CAGTDGYNQPQHF. CDR3 nucleotides: TGTGCCGGCACCGACGGATACAATCAGCCCCAGCATTTT.

J is TRBJ1-3 and V is TRBV7-2; possible D gene TRBD1, 5 bases. This CDR3 has 15 residues. Trimming cost V 6 bases and J 2 bases, with 14 bases left between them. The germline CDR1 and CDR2 sequences are SGHTA and FQGNSA. The DNA for the CDR3 is TGTGCCAGCAGTTTCGTCGGGGGAACTGGAAACACCATATATTTT. Its translation is CASSFVGGTGNTIYF. Variable domain in full (rest from reference TRBV7-2 and TRBJ1-3): GAGVSQSPSNKVTEKGKDVELRCDPISGHTALYWYRQSLGQGLEFLIYFQGNSAPDKSGLPSDRFSAERTGGSVSTLTIQRTQQEDSAVYLCASSFVGGTGNTIYFGEGSWLTVV.

The chain couples TRBV11-2 to TRBJ2-6; D remains unclear. V dropped 4 bases and J dropped 1 base, with 11 bases sitting between them. Germline CDR1 reads SGHAT; CDR2 reads FQNNGV. This CDR3 comprises 16 residues. The CDR3, as DNA: TGTGCCAGCAGCTCCGGATGGGGATCTGGGGCCAACGTCCTGACTTTC. This gives the protein CASSSGWGSGANVLTF. The whole variable domain, filled in from reference TRBV11-2 and TRBJ2-6, reads EAGVAQSPRYKIIEKRQSVAFWCNPISGHATLYWYQQILGQGPKLLIQFQNNGVVDDSQLPKDRFSAERLKGVDSTLKIQPAKLEDSAVYLCASSSGWGSGANVLTFGAGSRLTVL.

The chain couples TRBV6-4 to TRBJ2-3, with a weak D call TRBD1 (6 bases). The CDR3 has 15 residues. Between the trimmed V and J ends, which lost 7 bases and 2 bases, there was a span of 16 bases. Germline CDR1 reads MRHNA; CDR2 reads SNTAGT. The CDR3 coding sequence is TGTGCCAGCACTGGTCCGGACAGAAACACAGATACGCAGTATTTT. Translating it yields CASTGPDRNTDTQYF.